The 13 T cell receptor beta chains given below trace back to one sample, sequenced in a study of T-cell memory formation after mild COVID-19. MiXCR was run by TCRdb on the 5' RACE reads, yielding one entry per CDR3 protein. The table lists fewer than 500,000 distinct CDR3 sequences, approximately 23% of them singletons. Sequencing was carried out using PBMCs or a T cell subset sorted from them (not recorded which). Receptor source: an adult woman who had mild COVID-19 (a few samples of this study predate the infection). Cell type and time point are not known.

The chain has TRBV7-8 and TRBJ1-2, with D unclear. Germline V CDR1 and CDR2: SGHVS, FQNEAQ. There are 13 residues in the CDR3. V gave up 0 bases and J gave up 6 bases, with 8 bases separating them. As DNA, the CDR3 is TGTGCCAGCAGCTTAGCGGGTCGGGATGGCTACACCTTC. As protein: CASSLAGRDGYTF.

The chain combines TRBV9 with TRBJ1-1; 12 nucleotides align to TRBD1. Unmatched junction bases numbered 5, after V lost 2 bases and J lost 0 bases. Germline-derived CDR1 and CDR2 are SGDLS and YYNGEE. This CDR3 comprises 17 residues. The CDR3, as DNA: TGTGCCAGCAGCGTCGGGACAGGGGGCTTCATGAACACTGAAGCTTTCTTT. Translating gives CASSVGTGGFMNTEAFF.

The rearrangement links TRBV3-1 to TRBJ2-1; D possibly corresponds to TRBD1 (6 bases). The germline V gene has CDR1 LGHDT and CDR2 YNNKEL (reference sequence). The CDR3 extends over 16 amino acids. The V gene lost 4 bases and the J gene lost 9 bases, with 22 bases spanning the gap. The CDR3 loop reads CASSLQGLSPVGEQFF. CDR3 sequence (DNA): TGTGCCAGCAGCCTCCAGGGGCTTAGCCCTGTCGGTGAGCAGTTCTTC.

The genes are TRBV7-9 and TRBJ1-1, with 7 nucleotides matching TRBD1. Germline CDR1 is SEHNR and CDR2 is FQNEAQ (reference sequence). J gave up 1 base and V 3 bases, and 5 bases lay outside the gene matches. The CDR3 is made up of 15 amino acids. This CDR3 reads CASSFRGVRNTEAFF. The CDR3 DNA is TGTGCCAGCAGCTTCAGGGGGGTGAGGAACACTGAAGCTTTCTTT.

This chain uses TRBV4-2 with TRBJ2-7; perhaps D is TRBD1 or TRBD2 (6 bases each). Germline V lookup: CDR1 LGHNA, CDR2 YNFKEQ. Trimming left V 0 bases short and J 0 bases short, with 12 bases between. CDR3 length: 16 residues. The CDR3 coding sequence is TGTGCCAGCAGCCAAGAAGATACGGGGGCCTCCTACGAGCAGTACTTC. Its translation is CASSQEDTGASYEQYF.

The J gene is TRBJ1-3, the V gene TRBV7-3, with D unresolved. Germline V CDR1 and CDR2: SGHTA, FQGTGA. V was clipped by 0 bases and J by 0 bases, with 9 bases between them. CDR3 length: 16 residues. CDR3 sequence reads: CASSLTGISSGNTIYF. The DNA of the CDR3 is TGTGCCAGCAGCTTAACAGGCATTAGCTCTGGAAACACCATATATTTT.

The V gene is TRBV11-2, the J gene TRBJ2-5; D remains unclear. Trimming pared 1 base from V and 5 bases from J, leaving 14 bases between. Germline V lookup: CDR1 SGHAT, CDR2 FQNNGV. The CDR3 has 15 amino acids. The CDR3 loop is CASSLVAQRGETQYF. DNA of the CDR3: TGTGCCAGCAGCTTAGTCGCACAGCGTGGGGAGACCCAGTACTTC.

The V call is TRBV5-4, the J call TRBJ1-6; D ambiguous. This CDR3 is built from 14 residues. The V gene lost 0 bases and the J gene lost 10 bases, with 11 bases spanning the gap. CDR1 is SGHNT and CDR2 is YYREEE in the germline V gene (reference sequence). The DNA for the CDR3 is TGTGCCAGCAGCTTGGTCCCGACCGGGTCACCCCTCCACTTT. Translated: CASSLVPTGSPLHF.

The rearrangement links TRBV4-1 to TRBJ2-1; no reliable D call. This CDR3 is built from 13 residues. Germline CDR1 reads MGHRA; CDR2 reads YSYEKL. Between the trimmed V and J ends, which lost 1 base and 5 bases, there was a span of 6 bases. The chain's CDR3 is CASSQAPNNEQFF. In DNA, the CDR3 is TGCGCCAGCAGCCAAGCGCCAAACAATGAGCAGTTCTTC.

This clonotype was counted once. CDR3 DNA: TGTGCCAGCAGCCCCGGGCCCGGAGGGAACACTGAAGCTTTCTTT. This encodes CASSPGPGGNTEAFF. The rearrangement joins TRBV12-3 or TRBV12-4 to TRBJ1-1; no firm D call. V was pared by 6 bases and J by 1 base, with 15 bases between. This CDR3 has 15 amino acids.

The chain joins TRBV7-2 to TRBJ2-1; TRBD2 agrees at 8 bases. Germline V gives CDR1 SGHTA, CDR2 FQGNSA. V lost 5 bases and J lost 9; bases outside the gene matches: 15. This CDR3 has 16 residues. The CDR3 loop is CASSLHTGLALSEQFF. In DNA, the CDR3 is TGTGCCAGCAGCCTACATACAGGACTAGCCTTGAGTGAGCAGTTCTTC. Using reference TRBV7-2 and TRBJ2-1 for the parts outside the CDR3, the full variable domain is GAGVSQSPSNKVTEKGKDVELRCDPISGHTALYWYRQSLGQGLEFLIYFQGNSAPDKSGLPSDRFSAERTGGSVSTLTIQRTQQEDSAVYLCASSLHTGLALSEQFFGPGTRLTVL.

The chain links TRBV30 to TRBJ1-1; 7 bases match TRBD1. J gave up 10 bases and V 5 bases, and 13 bases lay outside the gene matches. Germline assignment: CDR1 GTSNPN and CDR2 SVGIG (reference sequence). This CDR3 spans 13 amino acids. The CDR3 DNA reads as TGTGCCTGGGGAATGGGACAGTCGAATATAGCTTTCTTT. Protein: CAWGMGQSNIAFF.

This chain uses TRBV2 with TRBJ2-2; 10 nucleotides line up with TRBD2. Germline V gene sequence: CDR1 SNHLY, CDR2 FYNNEI. The V and J ends lost 9 bases and 3 bases, in that order; junction bases with no gene match: 4. CDR3 size: 14 residues. CDR3: CASTSGAYTGELFF. The CDR3, as DNA: TGTGCCAGTACTAGCGGGGCTTACACCGGGGAGCTGTTTTTT.